The 8 T cell receptor beta chains reported below all come from one sample, sequenced in a study of blood T cell repertoires in COVID-19. The data were produced by immunoSEQ multiplex PCR, yet TCRdb's version contains in-frame clones alone and is incomplete. The sample comprises about 150,000 clones, more than 80% of which are singletons, and around an eighth rests with the top ten. The sequenced material came from peripheral blood. The source is a man between 18 and 35 years old with COVID-19, enrolled during active disease.

The V gene is TRBV27, the J gene TRBJ1-5; D possibly corresponds to TRBD1 (5 bases). CDR1 and CDR2 (germline): MNHEY, SMNVEV (reference sequence). This CDR3 has 15 residues. V was cut by 6 bases and J by 4 bases, with 16 bases left in between. CDR3 amino acids: CASSPPGLLNQPQHF. The CDR3 coding sequence is TGTGCCAGCAGCCCTCCGGGACTCCTGAATCAGCCCCAGCATTTT.

V usage is TRBV28 and J usage is TRBJ1-4, with 7 bases lining up with TRBD1. The V and J ends lost 7 bases and 0 bases, in that order; junction bases with no gene match: 5. CDR1 MDHEN and CDR2 SYDVKM come from the germline V gene. The CDR3 is 15 residues long. Here the CDR3 DNA reads TGTGCCAGCAAGGGGACAGATGCAACTAATGAAAAACTGTTTTTT. Its translation: CASKGTDATNEKLFF.

The chain recombines TRBV27 with TRBJ2-1; a possible D gene is TRBD2 (6 bases). The CDR3 runs to 14 residues. CDR1 is MNHEY and CDR2 is SMNVEV in the germline V gene (reference sequence). Trimming removed 5 bases from V and 10 bases from J, with 18 bases in between. The CDR3 region has the DNA TGTGCCAGCAGTGCCTCGGGTAGCGGTGTCGAGCAGTTCTTC. Encoded protein: CASSASGSGVEQFF.

V and J are TRBV5-6 and TRBJ1-2; the D gene is possibly TRBD1 (5 bases). Trimming took 6 bases from V and 1 from J, leaving 13 bases between them. The CDR3 spans 14 residues. The V gene's germline CDR1 is SGHDT and CDR2 YYEEEE. The CDR3 nucleotides read TGTGCCAGCAACTCAGGGTCTCTTAACTATGGCTACACCTTC. This encodes CASNSGSLNYGYTF. Using reference TRBV5-6 and TRBJ1-2 for the parts outside the CDR3, the full variable domain is DAGVTQSPTHLIKTRGQQVTLRCSPKSGHDTVSWYQQALGQGPQFIFQYYEEEERQRGNFPDRFSGHQFPNYSSELNVNALLLGDSALYLCASNSGSLNYGYTFGSGTRLTVV.

This rearrangement joins TRBV18 to TRBJ1-2; TRBD1 matches 8 bases. CDR1 is KGHSH and CDR2 is LQKENI in the germline V gene. The CDR3 contains 15 residues. V shed 3 bases, J shed 4 bases, and the junction held 7 bases outside the gene matches. This chain's CDR3 is CASSPQTGVFYGYTF. CDR3 coding DNA: TGTGCCAGCTCACCCCAGACAGGGGTCTTCTATGGCTACACCTTC. The variable domain in full, completed from reference TRBV18 and TRBJ1-2, reads NAGVMQNPRHLVRRRGQEARLRCSPMKGHSHVYWYRQLPEEGLKFMVYLQKENIIDESGMPKERFSAEFPKEGPSILRIQQVVRGDSAAYFCASSPQTGVFYGYTFGSGTRLTVV.

The chain recombines TRBV6-2 or TRBV6-3 with TRBJ2-7; 7 nucleotides agree with TRBD2. The germline CDR1 and CDR2 sequences are MNHEY and SVGEGT. This CDR3 spans 17 amino acids. Trimming removed 6 bases from V and 2 bases from J; junction bases left unmatched: 16. This chain's CDR3 is CASSSSVGERGTYEQYF. CDR3 bases: TGTGCCAGCAGCTCAAGCGTCGGGGAGCGGGGAACCTACGAGCAGTACTTC.

The rearrangement links TRBV5-6 to TRBJ2-5; TRBD1 matches at 10 bases. The trim removed 0 bases at V and 5 bases at J, leaving 7 bases unmatched. From germline, CDR1 is SGHDT and CDR2 YYEEEE. The CDR3 consists of 16 residues. The CDR3 is CASSLAGTGAGETQYF. The CDR3 DNA is TGTGCCAGCAGCTTGGCCGGGACAGGGGCCGGGGAGACCCAGTACTTC.

The chain joins TRBV28 to TRBJ2-5; TRBD2 matches at 7 bases. Germline CDR1 reads MDHEN; CDR2 reads SYDVKM. With 6 bases clipped from V and 5 bases from J, the junction kept 12 bases outside the gene matches. The CDR3 extends over 15 amino acids. CDR3 protein: CASRDLNWEGETQYF. The CDR3 DNA sequence: TGTGCCAGCAGGGACCTCAATTGGGAGGGGGAGACCCAGTACTTC.